This T cell receptor (beta chain) was profiled in a study of CD8+CD57+ T cells in acquired aplastic anemia. Turning to the study itself: Quantities of DNA derived from sorted CD4+ and CD8+ cells averaged approximately 3.5 ug.

Previously, flow cytometry had revealed CD8+CD57+ cell expansion in the patients chosen for sequencing. Patient blood was sampled before any therapy had been received. Points from the study as a whole: Patients and controls shared 25 to 35 CD8+ CDR3 sequences, highly expressed in patients. Patients and controls were not found to differ significantly in CD8+ Simpson's diversity.

Genomic DNA templated the TCR beta VDJ and CDR3 profiling. TCRdb recomputed calls from the reads with MiXCR, one row per CDR3 protein. The table has about 200,000 distinct CDR3 sequences, roughly two thirds seen once. A note on this clonotype: What it binds is unknown. One end of the junction is discordant with germline, which a read error may explain.

The sample consisted of sorted CD4+, CD8+, or CD8+CD57+ T cells (not recorded which) from PBMCs. The receptor was isolated from a human donor with aplastic anemia.

The CDR3 loop is CASTRGWADAQYF. CDR3 coding DNA: TGTGCCAGTACGCGAGGGTGGGCAGATGCGCAGTATTTT. The chain links TRBV19 to TRBJ2-3; D is perhaps TRBD2 (5 bases). Germline assignment: CDR1 LNHDA and CDR2 SQIVND (reference sequence). The CDR3 contains 13 residues. Filled out from reference TRBV19 and TRBJ2-3, the complete variable domain reads DGGITQSPKYLFRKEGQNVTLSCEQNLNHDAMYWYRQDPGQGLRLIYYSQIVNDFQKGDIAEGYSVSREKKESFPLTVTSAQKNPTAFYLCASTRGWADAQYFGPGTRLTVL.